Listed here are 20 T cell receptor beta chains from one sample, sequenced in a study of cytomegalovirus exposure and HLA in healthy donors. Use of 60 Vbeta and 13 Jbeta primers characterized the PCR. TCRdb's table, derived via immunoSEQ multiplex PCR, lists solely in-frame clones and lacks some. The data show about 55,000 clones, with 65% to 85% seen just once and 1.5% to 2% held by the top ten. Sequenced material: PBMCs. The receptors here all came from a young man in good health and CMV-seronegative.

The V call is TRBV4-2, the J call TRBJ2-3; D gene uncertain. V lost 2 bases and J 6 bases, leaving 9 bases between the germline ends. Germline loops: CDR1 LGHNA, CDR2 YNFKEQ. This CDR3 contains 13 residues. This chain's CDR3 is CASSQREDDTQYF. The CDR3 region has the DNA TGTGCCAGCAGCCAAAGAGAGGATGATACGCAGTATTTT.

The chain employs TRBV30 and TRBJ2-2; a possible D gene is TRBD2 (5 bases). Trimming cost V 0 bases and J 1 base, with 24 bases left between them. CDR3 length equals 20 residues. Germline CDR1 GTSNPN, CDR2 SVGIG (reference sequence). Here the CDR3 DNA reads TGTGCCTGGAGTGTATTCGGTCGTCGGAGGACTGAAATGAACACCGGGGAGCTGTTTTTT. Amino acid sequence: CAWSVFGRRRTEMNTGELFF.

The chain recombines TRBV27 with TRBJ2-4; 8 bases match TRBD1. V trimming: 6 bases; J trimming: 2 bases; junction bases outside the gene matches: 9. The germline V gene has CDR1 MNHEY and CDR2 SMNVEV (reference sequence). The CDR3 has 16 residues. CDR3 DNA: TGTGCCAGCAGCCGGCAGGGGGCTATGACCAAAAACATTCAGTACTTC. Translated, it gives CASSRQGAMTKNIQYF.

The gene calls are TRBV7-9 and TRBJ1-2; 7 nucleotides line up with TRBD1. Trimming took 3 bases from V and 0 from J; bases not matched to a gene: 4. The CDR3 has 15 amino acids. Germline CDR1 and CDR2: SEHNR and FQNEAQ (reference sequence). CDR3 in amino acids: CASSFSDRANYGYTF. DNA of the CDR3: TGTGCCAGCAGCTTTAGCGACAGGGCTAACTATGGCTACACCTTC.

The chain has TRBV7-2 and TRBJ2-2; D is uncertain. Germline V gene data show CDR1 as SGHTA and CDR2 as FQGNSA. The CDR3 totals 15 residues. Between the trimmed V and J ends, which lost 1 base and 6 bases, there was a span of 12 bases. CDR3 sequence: CASSLVRYFPGELFF. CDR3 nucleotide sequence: TGTGCCAGCAGCTTAGTTCGTTATTTCCCCGGGGAGCTGTTTTTT.

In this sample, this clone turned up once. CDR3 sequence reads: CASSSRLAGLTDTQYF. For the CDR3, the DNA is TGTGCCAGCAGTTCTAGACTAGCGGGCCTCACAGATACGCAGTATTTT. The J gene is TRBJ2-3, the V gene TRBV7-9; 10 positions match TRBD2. J gave up 2 bases and V 6 bases, and 8 bases lay outside the gene matches. This CDR3 region has 16 residues. Germline lookup yields CDR1 SEHNR and CDR2 FQNEAQ (reference sequence).

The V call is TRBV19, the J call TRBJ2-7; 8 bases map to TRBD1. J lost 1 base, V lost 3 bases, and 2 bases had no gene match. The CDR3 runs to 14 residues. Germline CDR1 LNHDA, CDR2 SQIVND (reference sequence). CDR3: CASSIRTGSYEQYF. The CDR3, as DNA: TGTGCCAGTAGTATCAGGACAGGGTCCTACGAGCAGTACTTC.

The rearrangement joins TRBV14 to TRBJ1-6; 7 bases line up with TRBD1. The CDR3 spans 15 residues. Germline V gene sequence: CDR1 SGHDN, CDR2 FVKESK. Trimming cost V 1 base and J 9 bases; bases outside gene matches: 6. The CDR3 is CASSQGDSKSSPLHF. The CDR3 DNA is TGTGCCAGCAGCCAAGGGGACAGTAAAAGTTCACCCCTCCACTTT.

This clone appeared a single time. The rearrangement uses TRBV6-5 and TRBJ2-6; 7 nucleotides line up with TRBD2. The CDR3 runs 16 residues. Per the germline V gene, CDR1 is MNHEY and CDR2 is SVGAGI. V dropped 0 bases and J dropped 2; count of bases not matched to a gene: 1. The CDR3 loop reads CASSYSGGAGANVLTF. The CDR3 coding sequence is TGTGCCAGCAGTTACTCGGGGGGGGCTGGGGCCAACGTCCTGACTTTC.

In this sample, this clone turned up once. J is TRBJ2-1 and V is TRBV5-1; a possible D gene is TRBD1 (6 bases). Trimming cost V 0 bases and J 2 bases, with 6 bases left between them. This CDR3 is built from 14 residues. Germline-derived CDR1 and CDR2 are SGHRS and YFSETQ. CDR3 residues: CASSLGGPYNEQFF. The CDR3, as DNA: TGCGCCAGCAGCTTGGGGGGGCCCTACAATGAGCAGTTCTTC.

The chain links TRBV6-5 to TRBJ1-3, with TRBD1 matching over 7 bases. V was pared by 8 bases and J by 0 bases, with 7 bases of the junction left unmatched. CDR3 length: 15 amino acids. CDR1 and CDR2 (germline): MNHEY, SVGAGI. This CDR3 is CASGPGQSSGNTIYF. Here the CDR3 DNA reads TGTGCCAGCGGTCCGGGACAGAGCTCTGGAAACACCATATATTTT.

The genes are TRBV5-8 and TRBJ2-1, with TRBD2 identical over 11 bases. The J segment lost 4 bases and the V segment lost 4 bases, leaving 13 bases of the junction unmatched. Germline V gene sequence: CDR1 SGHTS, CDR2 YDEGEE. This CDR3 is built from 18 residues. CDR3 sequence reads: CASSPGVAGGNTYNEQFF. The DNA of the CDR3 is TGTGCCAGCAGCCCCGGAGTAGCGGGGGGGAATACATACAATGAGCAGTTCTTC.

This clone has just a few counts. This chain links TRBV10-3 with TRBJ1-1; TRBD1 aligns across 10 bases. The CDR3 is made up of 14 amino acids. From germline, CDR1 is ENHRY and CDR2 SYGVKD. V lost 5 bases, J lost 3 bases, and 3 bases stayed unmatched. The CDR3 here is CAISIDRGHTEAFF. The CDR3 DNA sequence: TGTGCCATCAGTATAGACAGGGGGCACACTGAAGCTTTCTTT.

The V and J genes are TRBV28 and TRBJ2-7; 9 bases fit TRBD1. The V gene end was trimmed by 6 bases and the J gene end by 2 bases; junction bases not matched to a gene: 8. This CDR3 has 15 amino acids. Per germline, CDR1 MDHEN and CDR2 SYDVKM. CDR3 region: CASSLGTGWAYEQYF. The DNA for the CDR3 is TGTGCCAGCAGCCTAGGGACAGGGTGGGCCTACGAGCAGTACTTC. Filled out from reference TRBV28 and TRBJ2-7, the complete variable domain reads DVKVTQSSRYLVKRTGEKVFLECVQDMDHENMFWYRQDPGLGLRLIYFSYDVKMKEKGDIPEGYSVSREKKERFSLILESASTNQTSMYLCASSLGTGWAYEQYFGPGTRLTVT.

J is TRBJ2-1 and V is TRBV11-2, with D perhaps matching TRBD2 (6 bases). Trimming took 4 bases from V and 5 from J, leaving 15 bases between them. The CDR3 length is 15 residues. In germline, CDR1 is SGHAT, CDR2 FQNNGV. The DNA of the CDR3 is TGTGCCAGCAGCTCACCGGGACTTAAGGACAATGAGCAGTTCTTC. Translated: CASSSPGLKDNEQFF.

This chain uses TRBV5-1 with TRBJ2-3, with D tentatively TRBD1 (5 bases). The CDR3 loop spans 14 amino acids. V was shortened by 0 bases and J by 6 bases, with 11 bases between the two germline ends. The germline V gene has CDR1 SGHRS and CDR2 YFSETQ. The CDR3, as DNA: TGCGCCAGCAGCTTGGGACAGCGCAAGGATACGCAGTATTTT. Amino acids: CASSLGQRKDTQYF.

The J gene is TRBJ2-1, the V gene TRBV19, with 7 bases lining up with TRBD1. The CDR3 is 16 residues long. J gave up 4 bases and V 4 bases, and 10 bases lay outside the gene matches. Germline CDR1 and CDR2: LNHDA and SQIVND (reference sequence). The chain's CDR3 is CASSSTGVDRYNEQFF. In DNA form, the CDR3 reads TGTGCCAGTAGTAGCACAGGGGTCGATAGATACAATGAGCAGTTCTTC.

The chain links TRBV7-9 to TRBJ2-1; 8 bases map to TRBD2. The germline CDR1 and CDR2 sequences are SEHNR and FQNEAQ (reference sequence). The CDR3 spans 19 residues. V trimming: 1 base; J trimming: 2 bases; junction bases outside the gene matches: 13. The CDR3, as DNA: TGTGCCAGCAGCTTAGTTCTAGGTGGTAGCGGGGCGACCTACAATGAGCAGTTCTTC. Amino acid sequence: CASSLVLGGSGATYNEQFF.

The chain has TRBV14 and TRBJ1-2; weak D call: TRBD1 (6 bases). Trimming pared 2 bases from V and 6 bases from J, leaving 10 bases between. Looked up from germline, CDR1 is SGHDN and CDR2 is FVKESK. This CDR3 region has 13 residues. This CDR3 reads CASSQQGLHGYTF. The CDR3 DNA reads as TGTGCCAGCAGCCAACAGGGGTTACATGGCTACACCTTC.

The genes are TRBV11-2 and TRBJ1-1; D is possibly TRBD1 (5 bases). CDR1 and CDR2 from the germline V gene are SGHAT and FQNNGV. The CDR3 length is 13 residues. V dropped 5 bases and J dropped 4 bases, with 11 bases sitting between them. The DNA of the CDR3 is TGTGCCAGCAGCCTAAGCAGGGTCACTGAAGCTTTCTTT. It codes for CASSLSRVTEAFF.